The 19 T cell receptor beta chains given below trace back to one sample, sequenced in a study of blood T cell repertoires in COVID-19. The assay was immunoSEQ multiplex PCR, and TCRdb's table has in-frame clones only and misses some. The sample consists of 97,000 or so clones, more than 85% of them appearing once. Sequences were obtained from peripheral blood. Every receptor here comes from a man between 18 and 29 years old with acute or convalescent COVID-19.

V and J are TRBV25-1 and TRBJ1-1; D remains ambiguous. CDR1 and CDR2 (germline): MGHDK, SYGVNS. Trimming removed 3 bases at V and 3 bases at J, with 14 bases between. The CDR3 covers 15 residues. The CDR3 protein is CASSDSGSGDTEAFF. In DNA, the CDR3 is TGTGCCAGCAGTGATTCAGGATCAGGTGACACTGAAGCTTTCTTT.

V usage is TRBV6-1 and J usage is TRBJ2-7; a weak D match, TRBD2 (6 bases). CDR3 length: 17 residues. Germline V gives CDR1 MNHNS, CDR2 SASEGT. The ends were cut back, 2 bases at V and 2 bases at J, with 19 bases in the middle. CDR3 protein: CASSEPRREAYTYEQYF. CDR3 coding DNA: TGTGCCAGCAGTGAACCCCGGAGGGAGGCCTATACCTACGAGCAGTACTTC.

This chain joins TRBV30 and TRBJ2-1; D is perhaps TRBD1 (5 bases). The CDR3 loop spans 15 amino acids. The germline CDR1 and CDR2 sequences are GTSNPN and SVGIG (reference sequence). Trimming cost V 0 bases and J 5 bases, with 14 bases left between them. The CDR3 region has the DNA TGTGCCTGGAGTGTAGGGGCCGTTAGTCACAATGAGCAGTTCTTC. Amino acids: CAWSVGAVSHNEQFF.

The chain links TRBV12-3 or TRBV12-4 to TRBJ2-5; maybe TRBD1 (6 bases). The CDR3 runs to 13 residues. V lost 7 bases and J 3 bases, leaving 12 bases between the germline ends. CDR3 sequence (DNA): TGTGCCAGCAAGGGGGTGTGGGAAGAGACCCAGTACTTC. Its protein is CASKGVWEETQYF.

CDR3 in amino acids: CASREQGASIFTEAFF. The CDR3 nucleotides read TGTGCCAGCAGAGAACAGGGGGCGTCTATTTTCACTGAAGCTTTCTTT. V and J are TRBV27 and TRBJ1-1, with 9 bases identical to TRBD1. This CDR3 has 16 residues. The germline CDR1 and CDR2 sequences are MNHEY and SMNVEV (reference sequence). V trimming: 6 bases; J trimming: 4 bases; junction bases outside the gene matches: 12.

The chain links TRBV27 to TRBJ1-2; 10 nucleotides line up with TRBD1. The CDR3 runs to 15 residues. The junction had 5 bases not matched to a gene; V was cut back by 4 bases and J by 3 bases. Germline V gives CDR1 MNHEY, CDR2 SMNVEV (reference sequence). The CDR3 loop reads CASSSRTGGDYGYTF. CDR3 coding DNA: TGTGCCAGCAGTTCCAGGACAGGGGGAGACTATGGCTACACCTTC.

The rearrangement joins TRBV27 to TRBJ2-1; D uncertain. This CDR3 is built from 15 residues. Germline lookup yields CDR1 MNHEY and CDR2 SMNVEV (reference sequence). Trimming took 4 bases from V and 3 from J, leaving 13 bases between them. DNA of the CDR3: TGTGCCAGCAGTTCCATAACTCCGCGCTACAATGAGCAGTTCTTC. It translates to CASSSITPRYNEQFF.

The V gene is TRBV9, the J gene TRBJ2-1, with D perhaps TRBD2 (6 bases). The germline V gene has CDR1 SGDLS and CDR2 YYNGEE. The CDR3 runs 13 residues. Trimming took off 2 bases at V and 8 bases at J, with 11 bases between the two ends. This CDR3 is CASSVVWGDEQFF. In DNA, the CDR3 is TGTGCCAGCAGCGTCGTTTGGGGGGATGAGCAGTTCTTC.

The chain employs TRBV5-4 and TRBJ1-2, with 8 nucleotides matching TRBD1. The trim removed 4 bases at V and 1 base at J, leaving 12 bases unmatched. Germline V lookup: CDR1 SGHNT, CDR2 YYREEE (reference sequence). The CDR3 loop spans 17 amino acids. The CDR3 loop is CASSPDRGKSLNYGYTF. CDR3 in DNA: TGTGCCAGCAGCCCTGACAGGGGAAAATCGCTTAACTATGGCTACACCTTC. Filled out from reference TRBV5-4 and TRBJ1-2, the complete variable domain reads ETGVTQSPTHLIKTRGQQVTLRCSSQSGHNTVSWYQQALGQGPQFIFQYYREEENGRGNFPPRFSGLQFPNYSSELNVNALELDDSALYLCASSPDRGKSLNYGYTFGSGTRLTVV.

The chain links TRBV19 to TRBJ1-4, with 7 bases identical to TRBD1. This CDR3 comprises 18 residues. CDR1 and CDR2 from the germline V gene are LNHDA and SQIVND (reference sequence). Trimming cost V 5 bases and J 8 bases; bases outside gene matches: 20. The CDR3 here is CASSVDRDGGFDEEKLFF. The CDR3 DNA reads TGTGCCAGTAGTGTCGACAGGGATGGGGGGTTTGACGAAGAAAAACTGTTTTTT.

This clone was seen a few times. The V gene is TRBV9, the J gene TRBJ2-3, with 11 bases fitting TRBD2. CDR1 and CDR2 from the germline V gene are SGDLS and YYNGEE. This CDR3 has 18 residues. The ends lost 0 bases at V and 1 base at J; junction bases unmatched: 7. The CDR3 DNA sequence: TGTGCCAGCAGCGTAGGGACTAGCGGGCTAGAGCGCACAGATACGCAGTATTTT. Translation gives CASSVGTSGLERTDTQYF.

This clone was seen just once. The V and J genes are TRBV4-1 and TRBJ2-7; 7 bases match TRBD2. Germline V gene lookup returns CDR1 MGHRA and CDR2 YSYEKL. The CDR3 consists of 16 residues. J lost 2 bases, V lost 0 bases, and 7 bases had no gene match. CDR3 sequence (DNA): TGCGCCAGCAGCCAAGAAGACCTAGCGGCTACCTACGAGCAGTACTTC. As protein: CASSQEDLAATYEQYF.

Written as DNA, the CDR3 is TGTGCCAGTAGTTCCCCAACGACAGGCCCCTATGGCTACACCTTC. Protein sequence: CASSSPTTGPYGYTF. This rearrangement joins TRBV19 to TRBJ1-2; tentative D call: TRBD1 (6 bases). CDR1 and CDR2 (germline): LNHDA, SQIVND (reference sequence). The CDR3 is 15 amino acids. V lost 5 bases, J lost 4 bases, and 17 bases lay in between.

The DNA for the CDR3 is TGCGCCAGCAGACGGGATAGATTCTATGGTAGCTACACCTTC. This encodes CASRRDRFYGSYTF. J is TRBJ1-2 and V is TRBV10-1; D gene uncertain. Trimming shortened V by 6 bases and J by 9 bases, and 20 bases separated the two germline ends. Per the germline V gene, CDR1 is WNHNN and CDR2 is SYGVQD (reference sequence). The CDR3 extends over 14 amino acids.

V usage is TRBV30 and J usage is TRBJ2-5, with TRBD2 as a possible D gene (5 bases). V was trimmed by 3 bases and J by 5 bases, leaving 13 bases between them. The CDR3 runs 13 residues. In germline, CDR1 is GTSNPN, CDR2 SVGIG (reference sequence). The CDR3 spells CAWSYLGDETQYF. CDR3 coding DNA: TGTGCCTGGAGCTATCTCGGGGATGAGACCCAGTACTTC.

The table lists this clone with a count of one. The rearrangement links TRBV19 to TRBJ1-5; 11 bases map to TRBD1. This CDR3 has 18 residues. V shed 3 bases and J 6 bases; nucleotides not matched to a gene: 13. CDR1 LNHDA and CDR2 SQIVND come from the germline V gene (reference sequence). The CDR3 region is CASSIRDLGQGEGQPQHF. The CDR3 DNA sequence: TGTGCCAGTAGTATCCGTGACCTGGGACAGGGGGAAGGTCAGCCCCAGCATTTT.

This clone is a singleton in its sample. The chain is built from TRBV3-1 (or the pseudogene TRBV3-2) and TRBJ1-6, with D hard to call. Germline V CDR1 and CDR2: LGHDT, YNNKEL (reference sequence). V was trimmed by 3 bases and J by 10 bases, leaving 10 bases between them. This CDR3 has 13 residues. CDR3 DNA sequence: TGTGCCAGCAGCCAGGAGGGAGTATCACCCCTCCACTTT. Its translation: CASSQEGVSPLHF.

This chain connects TRBV6-1 to TRBJ1-5, with D hard to call. CDR3 length: 14 residues. Germline V gene lookup returns CDR1 MNHNS and CDR2 SASEGT. The V end was cut by 3 bases, the J end by 3 bases, with 9 bases between. CDR3 protein: CASSDPGINQPQHF. The CDR3 region has the DNA TGTGCCAGCAGTGACCCGGGGATCAATCAGCCCCAGCATTTT.

The chain couples TRBV18 to TRBJ2-1; 8 bases are shared with TRBD1. This CDR3 is 14 amino acids long. Per germline, CDR1 KGHSH and CDR2 LQKENI. V trimming: 2 bases; J trimming: 7 bases; junction bases outside the gene matches: 4. The CDR3 coding sequence is TGTGCCAGCTCACCAACGGACAGGGCAAATGAGCAGTTCTTC. Translated: CASSPTDRANEQFF.